These T cell receptor beta chains were read from a single sample in a study of T cell responses to AZD1222 COVID-19 vaccine. Sequencing was performed with immunoSEQ multiplex PCR; in TCRdb, only in-frame clones are kept and a portion is missing. The table records 150,000 to 200,000 clones, 92% of them present only once. Sequenced here: peripheral blood, sampled on day 0 of AZD1222 vaccination. The source is an adult in good health. The CDR3 runs from the conserved cysteine through the conserved F or W. D genes are given only for firm matches. Clone size, where shown, is once, few, many, or a class for clones that have expanded.

D gene: NA
J gene: TRBJ1-2
V gene: TRBV6-6
clone size: once
CDR3 protein: CASSYPPRGGNYGYTF
CDR3 DNA: TGTGCCAGCAGTTACCCCCCGCGGGGGGGAAACTATGGCTACACCTTC

D gene: NA
J gene: TRBJ2-3
V gene: TRBV6-5
clone size: once
CDR3 protein: CASSSLRASGTDTQYF
CDR3 DNA: TGTGCCAGCAGTTCCCTGAGGGCTAGCGGCACAGATACGCAGTATTTT

D gene: TRBD2
J gene: TRBJ2-5
V gene: TRBV18
clone size: NA
CDR3 protein: CASSPSLAEGETQYF
CDR3 DNA: TGTGCCAGCTCACCTTCACTAGCGGAGGGGGAGACCCAGTACTTC

D gene: TRBD1
J gene: TRBJ1-3
V gene: TRBV7-2
clone size: NA
CDR3 protein: CASSPATGPGNTIYF
CDR3 DNA: TGTGCCAGCAGCCCCGCGACAGGGCCTGGAAACACCATATATTTT

D gene: TRBD1
J gene: TRBJ1-2
V gene: TRBV28
clone size: once
CDR3 protein: CASSLGQVFLYGYTF
CDR3 DNA: TGTGCCAGCAGTCTAGGACAGGTGTTCTTATATGGCTACACCTTC

D gene: NA
J gene: TRBJ1-3
V gene: TRBV28
clone size: NA
CDR3 protein: CASSLFRGLGNTIYF
CDR3 DNA: TGTGCCAGCAGTTTATTCAGGGGCTTGGGAAACACCATATATTTT

D gene: TRBD1
J gene: TRBJ2-2
V gene: TRBV5-8
clone size: once
CDR3 protein: CASSPGQWNTGELFF
CDR3 DNA: TGTGCCAGCAGCCCGGGACAGTGGAACACCGGGGAGCTGTTTTTT

D gene: NA
J gene: TRBJ1-1
V gene: TRBV5-6
clone size: NA
CDR3 protein: CATGEGSNTEAFF
CDR3 DNA: TGTGCTACCGGGGAGGGGTCGAACACTGAAGCTTTCTTT

D gene: TRBD1
J gene: TRBJ2-7
V gene: TRBV11-3
clone size: NA
CDR3 protein: CASSLDGQGLHEQYF
CDR3 DNA: TGTGCCAGCAGCTTAGACGGACAGGGCCTGCACGAGCAGTACTTC

D gene: NA
J gene: TRBJ1-2
V gene: TRBV2
clone size: NA
CDR3 protein: CASSEGRVGRYTF
CDR3 DNA: TGTGCCAGCAGTGAGGGCAGGGTGGGTCGCTACACCTTC

D gene: TRBD2
J gene: TRBJ2-5
V gene: TRBV29-1
clone size: NA
CDR3 protein: CSVEDESSGGTQYF
CDR3 DNA: TGCAGCGTTGAAGATGAGTCTAGCGGGGGGACCCAGTACTTC

D gene: TRBD1
J gene: TRBJ1-2
V gene: TRBV28
clone size: NA
CDR3 protein: CASSFRGRGLVYGYTF
CDR3 DNA: TGTGCCAGCAGTTTCCGGGGCAGGGGGCTCGTCTATGGCTACACCTTC

D gene: NA
J gene: TRBJ2-2
V gene: TRBV7-6
clone size: NA
CDR3 protein: CASSLWAGPGTGELFF
CDR3 DNA: TGTGCCAGCAGCTTATGGGCTGGGCCCGGGACCGGGGAGCTGTTTTTT

D gene: TRBD2
J gene: TRBJ2-7
V gene: TRBV11-3
clone size: NA
CDR3 protein: CASSLRGGRVDEQYF
CDR3 DNA: TGTGCCAGCAGTCTACGGGGGGGGAGAGTCGACGAGCAGTACTTC

D gene: TRBD1
J gene: TRBJ1-1
V gene: TRBV5-1
clone size: NA
CDR3 protein: CASSQGGGNTEAFF
CDR3 DNA: TGCGCCAGCAGCCAGGGGGGTGGGAACACTGAAGCTTTCTTT

D gene: NA
J gene: TRBJ1-1
V gene: TRBV15
clone size: NA
CDR3 protein: CATSGTVNTEAFF
CDR3 DNA: TGTGCCACCAGCGGGACGGTGAACACTGAAGCTTTCTTT

D gene: NA
J gene: TRBJ1-1
V gene: TRBV5-6
clone size: NA
CDR3 protein: CASSLVRNTEAFF
CDR3 DNA: TGTGCCAGCAGCTTGGTTAGAAACACTGAAGCTTTCTTT

D gene: NA
J gene: TRBJ2-5
V gene: TRBV7-2
clone size: NA
CDR3 protein: CASSSAGLEQETQYF
CDR3 DNA: TGTGCCAGCAGCTCCGCGGGACTGGAACAAGAGACCCAGTACTTC

D gene: NA
J gene: TRBJ1-1
V gene: TRBV12-5
clone size: NA
CDR3 protein: CASGLELGLGNTEAFF
CDR3 DNA: TGTGCTAGTGGTTTGGAATTGGGACTGGGAAACACTGAAGCTTTCTTT

D gene: NA
J gene: TRBJ2-1
V gene: TRBV7-3
clone size: NA
CDR3 protein: CASSLIPSYNEQFF
CDR3 DNA: TGTGCCAGCAGCTTAATTCCCTCTTACAATGAGCAGTTCTTC

D gene: NA
J gene: TRBJ1-1
V gene: TRBV12-5
clone size: NA
CDR3 protein: CASGSTGTQAFF
CDR3 DNA: TGTGCTAGTGGCTCTACCGGGACACAAGCTTTCTTT

D gene: NA
J gene: TRBJ1-1
V gene: TRBV5-6
clone size: NA
CDR3 protein: CASNWATNTEAFF
CDR3 DNA: TGTGCCAGCAATTGGGCAACAAACACTGAAGCTTTCTTT

D gene: NA
J gene: TRBJ1-3
V gene: TRBV14
clone size: NA
CDR3 protein: CASSRLPGASSGNTIYF
CDR3 DNA: TGTGCCAGCAGCCGACTCCCGGGAGCTAGCTCTGGAAACACCATATATTTT

D gene: TRBD2
J gene: TRBJ2-5
V gene: TRBV7-6
clone size: NA
CDR3 protein: CASSSGLDAETQYF
CDR3 DNA: TGTGCCAGCAGCTCGGGACTAGATGCTGAGACCCAGTACTTC

D gene: TRBD1
J gene: TRBJ2-5
V gene: TRBV27
clone size: once
CDR3 protein: CASSFRDSQETQYF
CDR3 DNA: TGTGCCAGCAGTTTCCGGGACAGCCAAGAGACCCAGTACTTC

D gene: NA
J gene: TRBJ2-3
V gene: TRBV5-6
clone size: NA
CDR3 protein: CASSLLYADTQYF
CDR3 DNA: TGTGCCAGCAGCTTGCTTTATGCAGATACGCAGTATTTT

D gene: NA
J gene: TRBJ1-3
V gene: TRBV19
clone size: NA
CDR3 protein: CARGESSSSGNTIYF
CDR3 DNA: TGTGCCAGGGGGGAGAGCTCGAGCTCTGGAAACACCATATATTTT

D gene: NA
J gene: TRBJ1-5
V gene: TRBV2
clone size: NA
CDR3 protein: CASRRDEGQPQHF
CDR3 DNA: TGTGCCAGCAGGAGGGACGAGGGACAGCCCCAGCATTTT

D gene: NA
J gene: TRBJ2-1
V gene: TRBV27
clone size: once
CDR3 protein: CASSLLGEQFF
CDR3 DNA: TGTGCCAGCAGTTTATTGGGTGAGCAGTTCTTC

D gene: TRBD1
J gene: TRBJ1-5
V gene: TRBV24-1
clone size: NA
CDR3 protein: CATSETGGNNQPQHF
CDR3 DNA: TGTGCCACCAGTGAAACAGGGGGGAACAATCAGCCCCAGCATTTT

D gene: NA
J gene: TRBJ1-2
V gene: TRBV2
clone size: NA
CDR3 protein: CASRGDPRGYGYTF
CDR3 DNA: TGTGCCAGCAGGGGAGACCCCCGGGGCTATGGCTACACCTTC

D gene: NA
J gene: TRBJ1-2
V gene: TRBV7-8
clone size: NA
CDR3 protein: CASSFGRAVGGYTF
CDR3 DNA: TGTGCCAGCAGCTTCGGCAGGGCGGTAGGGGGCTACACCTTC

D gene: TRBD1
J gene: TRBJ1-1
V gene: TRBV6-7
clone size: NA
CDR3 protein: CASRDRGAEAFF
CDR3 DNA: TGTGCCAGCAGAGACAGGGGAGCGGAAGCTTTCTTT

D gene: NA
J gene: TRBJ2-7
V gene: TRBV5-6
clone size: NA
CDR3 protein: CASSATSKGAYEQYF
CDR3 DNA: TGTGCCAGCAGCGCCACTAGCAAAGGGGCCTACGAGCAGTACTTC

D gene: NA
J gene: TRBJ2-1
V gene: TRBV29-1
clone size: NA
CDR3 protein: CSVGTERSYNEQFF
CDR3 DNA: TGCAGCGTGGGGACTGAGAGAAGCTACAATGAGCAGTTCTTC

D gene: NA
J gene: TRBJ1-1
V gene: TRBV4-3
clone size: NA
CDR3 protein: CASSRVSGRGNTEAFF
CDR3 DNA: TGCGCCAGCAGCCGCGTAAGCGGTAGGGGGAACACTGAAGCTTTCTTT

D gene: NA
J gene: TRBJ1-4
V gene: TRBV24-1
clone size: NA
CDR3 protein: CATSDAPGIGDEKLFF
CDR3 DNA: TGTGCCACCAGTGATGCGCCAGGCATAGGAGATGAAAAACTGTTTTTT

D gene: NA
J gene: TRBJ2-1
V gene: TRBV30
clone size: NA
CDR3 protein: CAWSSTGYEQFF
CDR3 DNA: TGTGCCTGGAGCTCAACAGGGTATGAGCAGTTCTTC

D gene: NA
J gene: TRBJ1-4
V gene: TRBV7-9
clone size: NA
CDR3 protein: CASSSSGRSTEKLFF
CDR3 DNA: TGTGCCAGCAGCAGCTCAGGGCGGAGTACTGAAAAACTGTTTTTT

D gene: TRBD2
J gene: TRBJ2-3
V gene: TRBV3-1/TRBV3-2
clone size: NA
CDR3 protein: CASSTTSGGPDTQYF
CDR3 DNA: TGTGCCAGCAGCACCACTAGCGGGGGGCCAGATACGCAGTATTTT

D gene: NA
J gene: TRBJ2-1
V gene: TRBV3-1/TRBV3-2
clone size: NA
CDR3 protein: CASRHVGGGPPPYNEQFF
CDR3 DNA: TGTGCCAGCAGACATGTTGGGGGAGGCCCCCCACCCTACAATGAGCAGTTCTTC

D gene: NA
J gene: TRBJ1-6
V gene: TRBV30
clone size: NA
CDR3 protein: CAWDPGLKSPLHF
CDR3 DNA: TGTGCCTGGGATCCAGGGCTGAAATCACCCCTCCACTTT

D gene: NA
J gene: TRBJ1-4
V gene: TRBV6-5
clone size: few
CDR3 protein: CASRSSRVTNEKLFF
CDR3 DNA: TGTGCCAGCAGGTCGTCCCGGGTTACTAATGAAAAACTGTTTTTT

D gene: NA
J gene: TRBJ2-2
V gene: TRBV15
clone size: NA
CDR3 protein: CATSRDYEGELFF
CDR3 DNA: TGTGCCACCAGCAGAGATTACGAGGGGGAGCTGTTTTTT

D gene: NA
J gene: TRBJ1-1
V gene: TRBV29-1
clone size: NA
CDR3 protein: CSVTGLWAEAFF
CDR3 DNA: TGCAGCGTCACAGGGCTTTGGGCTGAAGCTTTCTTT

D gene: NA
J gene: TRBJ2-5
V gene: TRBV3-1/TRBV3-2
clone size: few
CDR3 protein: CASAPDGRGTQYF
CDR3 DNA: TGTGCCAGCGCTCCAGATGGGAGAGGTACCCAGTACTTC

D gene: NA
J gene: TRBJ1-6
V gene: TRBV6-6
clone size: NA
CDR3 protein: CASSYSDGSSPLHF
CDR3 DNA: TGTGCCAGCAGTTACTCTGACGGTTCCTCACCCCTCCACTTT

D gene: NA
J gene: TRBJ2-1
V gene: TRBV10-3
clone size: NA
CDR3 protein: CAISVRGDNEQFF
CDR3 DNA: TGTGCCATCAGTGTACGAGGGGACAATGAGCAGTTCTTC

D gene: NA
J gene: TRBJ2-5
V gene: TRBV28
clone size: NA
CDR3 protein: CASSFGRYQETQYF
CDR3 DNA: TGTGCCAGCAGTTTTGGAAGGTACCAAGAGACCCAGTACTTC

D gene: NA
J gene: TRBJ1-4
V gene: TRBV28
clone size: NA
CDR3 protein: CASRLGRGKEKLFF
CDR3 DNA: TGTGCCAGCAGGCTAGGTCGGGGGAAAGAAAAACTGTTTTTT

D gene: NA
J gene: TRBJ2-2
V gene: TRBV10-1
clone size: NA
CDR3 protein: CASSEIDGELFF
CDR3 DNA: TGCGCCAGCAGTGAGATTGACGGGGAGCTGTTTTTT

D gene: NA
J gene: TRBJ1-3
V gene: TRBV4-3
clone size: NA
CDR3 protein: CASSLTVSGNTIYF
CDR3 DNA: TGCGCCAGCAGTTTGACAGTATCTGGAAACACCATATATTTT

D gene: NA
J gene: TRBJ1-1
V gene: TRBV13
clone size: NA
CDR3 protein: CASSLTQSSTEAFF
CDR3 DNA: TGTGCCAGCAGCTTAACTCAGTCGAGCACTGAAGCTTTCTTT

D gene: NA
J gene: TRBJ1-3
V gene: TRBV7-9
clone size: NA
CDR3 protein: CASGGSGNTIYF
CDR3 DNA: TGTGCCTCGGGGGGGTCTGGAAACACCATATATTTT

D gene: TRBD1
J gene: TRBJ1-1
V gene: TRBV23-1
clone size: NA
CDR3 protein: CASSHRGRNTEAFF
CDR3 DNA: TGCGCCAGCAGTCACAGGGGGCGGAACACTGAAGCTTTCTTT